This is a list of T cell receptor beta chains from one sample in a study of identical twins. TCRdb reprocessed the 5' RACE reads via MiXCR and lists one record per CDR3 protein. The sample contains about 920,000 distinct CDR3 sequences, around an eighth of which appear only once. The data were also submitted as part of a second study, on yellow fever vaccine responses in identical twins.

Sequenced input: PBMCs. The receptors were gathered from a woman aged 18-35 years in good health. CDR3s include the opening cysteine and the closing phenylalanine or tryptophan. Rows give clone size only sometimes, using once, few, many, or a class for an expanded clone.

size,J,V,CDR3
NA,TRBJ2-2,TRBV12-3/TRBV12-4,CASSLGRGGPGELFF
few,TRBJ2-2,TRBV7-9,CASSLVRSDGELFF
NA,TRBJ2-1,TRBV3-1,CASSQVVYPPGAQFF
few,TRBJ2-7,TRBV18,CASSPTGQETYEQYF
many,TRBJ2-7,TRBV27,CASSFGLAGSYEQYF
many,TRBJ1-1,TRBV5-1,CASSFYPSGPTEAFF
NA,TRBJ1-1,TRBV20-1,CSATRTPEAFF
few,TRBJ1-5,TRBV6-6,CASNAGVLPQHF
NA,TRBJ2-5,TRBV29-1,CSVDPGQGRTQYF
NA,TRBJ1-4,TRBV5-1,CASSFAGTITYEDLFF
many,TRBJ2-2,TRBV5-1,CASSQGGGPNTGELFF
NA,TRBJ1-2,TRBV19,CASSISLAVYGYTF
NA,TRBJ2-1,TRBV6-1,CASKAIEPGGQFF
few,TRBJ2-2,TRBV12-3/TRBV12-4,CASSRESGQPGELFF
NA,TRBJ2-4,TRBV20-1,CSATRYGAGGEVAKNIQYF
few,TRBJ2-1,TRBV28,CASSLLSKEFF
few,TRBJ2-5,TRBV20-1,CSASRNRGGETQYF
NA,TRBJ2-1,TRBV11-3,CASSARDRDNEQFF
NA,TRBJ1-3,TRBV6-1,CASSPGPQISGNTIYF
many,TRBJ2-2,TRBV9,CASSLQGSITGELFF
few,TRBJ2-7,TRBV13,CASSTGFAYEQYF
few,TRBJ1-3,TRBV10-3,CAITSRQGGNTIYF
NA,TRBJ2-3,TRBV10-3,CATTGFTDTQYF
many,TRBJ1-2,TRBV10-3,CAISRDTNYGYTF
NA,TRBJ2-3,TRBV20-1,CSAREPLNPLGGFTDTQYF
few,TRBJ2-3,TRBV3-1,CASRQTSGSSDTQYF
once,TRBJ2-1,TRBV11-2,CASSFPGLAENNEQFF
many,TRBJ2-3,TRBV10-1,CASSLKAIPGTDTQYF
few,TRBJ2-7,TRBV7-4,CASSLEPSGGPPYEQYF
few,TRBJ2-3,TRBV6-5,CASSYSRARGNTQYF
few,TRBJ2-1,TRBV6-2/TRBV6-3,CASLKTGRLNEQFF
NA,TRBJ1-6,TRBV6-1,CASRESPRSPLHF
NA,TRBJ2-3,TRBV11-2,CASRQKQGRADTQYF